This T cell receptor beta chain comes out of a study of neurological immune-mediated disorders. Study-wide findings and caveats: CDR3 amino acid sequences of expanded clones were not shared across subjects, a result suggesting private repertoires in all groups.

Preparation of the unsorted libraries drew on 2 million PBMCs stored at -80 C. Many counts were recorded for this clonotype. Its antigen is unknown. Trimming left V 8 bases short and J 3 bases short, with 8 bases between. The CDR3 runs to 11 residues. TCRdb re-called the 5' RACE reads with MiXCR, one entry per CDR3 protein. The sample includes tens of thousands of distinct CDR3 sequences, roughly 7% of them seen just once. The TCR was taken from a woman in her thirties or forties in good health. The chain uses TRBV12-3 or TRBV12-4 and TRBJ2-7; D assignment may be TRBD1 or TRBD2 (5 bases each). The sequenced sample was PBMCs. The CDR3: CASGTIYEQYF. The CDR3 region has the DNA TGTGCCAGCGGGACCATCTACGAGCAGTACTTC.